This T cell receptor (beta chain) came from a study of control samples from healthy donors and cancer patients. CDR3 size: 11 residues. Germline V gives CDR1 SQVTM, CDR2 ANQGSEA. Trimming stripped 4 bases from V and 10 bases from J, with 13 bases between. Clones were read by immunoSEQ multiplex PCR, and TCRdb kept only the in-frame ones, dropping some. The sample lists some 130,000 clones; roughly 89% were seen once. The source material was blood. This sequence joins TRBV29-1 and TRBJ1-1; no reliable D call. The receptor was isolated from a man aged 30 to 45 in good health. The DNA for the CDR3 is TGCAGCGTTGGGGTTCGGGAAGGAGCTTTCTTT. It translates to CSVGVREGAFF.